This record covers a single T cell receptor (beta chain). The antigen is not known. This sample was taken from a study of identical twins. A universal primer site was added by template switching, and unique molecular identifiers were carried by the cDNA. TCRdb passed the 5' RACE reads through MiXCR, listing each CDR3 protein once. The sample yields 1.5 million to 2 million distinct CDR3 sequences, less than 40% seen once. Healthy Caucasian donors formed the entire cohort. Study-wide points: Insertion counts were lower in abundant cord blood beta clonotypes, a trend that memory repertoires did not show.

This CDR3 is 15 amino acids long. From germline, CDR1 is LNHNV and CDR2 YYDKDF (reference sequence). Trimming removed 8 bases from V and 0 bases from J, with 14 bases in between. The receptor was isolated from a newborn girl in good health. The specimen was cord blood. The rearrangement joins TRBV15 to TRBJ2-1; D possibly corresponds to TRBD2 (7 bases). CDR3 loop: CATCNGGPSYNEQFF. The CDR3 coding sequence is TGTGCCACCTGTAACGGGGGGCCCTCCTACAATGAGCAGTTCTTC.